The rows below give T cell receptor beta chains drawn from one sample of a study of shared clonotypes between healthy human individuals. Generated by immunoSEQ multiplex PCR, the TCRdb table keeps only in-frame clones and is missing some. The table includes about 1.1 million clones, approximately 80% detected once. The source material was memory CD4+ T cells from PBMCs. These receptor sequences come from a man between 18 and 29 years old in good health. Some clones in this sample may be carry-over from other donors' samples. Each CDR3 is given with its conserved first and last residue. The D gene is left open where the match is weak. Some rows mark clone size as missing; the rest say once, few, many or name a class of expanded clone.

j_call: TRBJ2-5; v_call: TRBV6-6; d_call: .; clone_size: few; cdr3_nt: TGTGCCAGCAGTTACGACTACTCACTCCCAGGAGAGACCCAGTACTTC; cdr3_aa: CASSYDYSLPGETQYF
j_call: TRBJ1-1; v_call: TRBV15; d_call: .; clone_size: .; cdr3_nt: TGTGCCACCAGCAGAGATATATGGCAGGGGAACACTGAAGCTTTCTTT; cdr3_aa: CATSRDIWQGNTEAFF
j_call: TRBJ1-1; v_call: TRBV7-6; d_call: .; clone_size: once; cdr3_nt: TGTGCCAGCAGCTTAAGGGGCTGGGACACTGAAGCTTTCTTT; cdr3_aa: CASSLRGWDTEAFF
j_call: TRBJ2-4; v_call: TRBV29-1; d_call: TRBD2; clone_size: once; cdr3_nt: TGCAGCGTCCGCCTCGGGGCGGGAGGGAACATTCAGTACTTC; cdr3_aa: CSVRLGAGGNIQYF
j_call: TRBJ1-2; v_call: TRBV10-3; d_call: .; clone_size: .; cdr3_nt: TGTGCCATCAGTGATCGGGAGGACTATGGCTACACCTTC; cdr3_aa: CAISDREDYGYTF
j_call: TRBJ2-2; v_call: TRBV6-5; d_call: .; clone_size: many; cdr3_nt: TGTGCCAGCAGGCGAGGAGACCGCCTGGGCGGGGAGCTGTTTTTT; cdr3_aa: CASRRGDRLGGELFF
j_call: TRBJ2-1; v_call: TRBV5-5; d_call: .; clone_size: .; cdr3_nt: TGTGCCAGCAGCTTGGTGGGACCCCCGTACAATGAGCAGTTCTTC; cdr3_aa: CASSLVGPPYNEQFF
j_call: TRBJ2-2; v_call: TRBV30; d_call: TRBD2; clone_size: .; cdr3_nt: TGTGCCTGGAGTATGACTAGCGACACCGGGGAGCTGTTTTTT; cdr3_aa: CAWSMTSDTGELFF
j_call: TRBJ2-1; v_call: TRBV27; d_call: TRBD2; clone_size: few; cdr3_nt: TGTGCCAGCAGTTTAGGTGGGACTAGCGGGAGAACCTACAATGAGCAGTTCTTC; cdr3_aa: CASSLGGTSGRTYNEQFF
j_call: TRBJ2-1; v_call: TRBV18; d_call: .; clone_size: .; cdr3_nt: TGTGCCACCCGGGGGTCGTTGGACAGTCAGTACAATGAGCAGTTCTTC; cdr3_aa: CATRGSLDSQYNEQFF
j_call: TRBJ2-7; v_call: TRBV7-9; d_call: TRBD1; clone_size: once; cdr3_nt: TGTGCCAGCAGCTGGAGACAGGGGGCTGGAGAGCAGTACTTC; cdr3_aa: CASSWRQGAGEQYF
j_call: TRBJ2-7; v_call: TRBV5-1; d_call: TRBD2; clone_size: .; cdr3_nt: TGCGCCAGCAGCTTGGAAGGGACTAGCGGGATCTACGAGCAGTACTTC; cdr3_aa: CASSLEGTSGIYEQYF
j_call: TRBJ2-1; v_call: TRBV7-3; d_call: .; clone_size: few; cdr3_nt: TGTGCCAGCAGCTTAGCGGAAAGAGGGGAGCAGTTCTTC; cdr3_aa: CASSLAERGEQFF
j_call: TRBJ2-7; v_call: TRBV10-3; d_call: .; clone_size: .; cdr3_nt: TGTGCCATCAGTGAGTCGGCAGCATACGAGCAGTACTTC; cdr3_aa: CAISESAAYEQYF
j_call: TRBJ2-4; v_call: TRBV27; d_call: .; clone_size: once; cdr3_nt: TGTGCCAGCAGTCCCCAGGCCAGCGCTAGAAACATTCAGTACTTC; cdr3_aa: CASSPQASARNIQYF
j_call: TRBJ2-1; v_call: TRBV14; d_call: .; clone_size: .; cdr3_nt: TGTGCCAGCAGCAAACTAGATTTCAATGAGCAGTTCTTC; cdr3_aa: CASSKLDFNEQFF
j_call: TRBJ2-7; v_call: TRBV11-2; d_call: .; clone_size: .; cdr3_nt: TGTGCCAGCAGCTTAGGGCCAGGCCCCTACGAGCAGTACTTC; cdr3_aa: CASSLGPGPYEQYF
j_call: TRBJ2-7; v_call: TRBV30; d_call: TRBD2; clone_size: .; cdr3_nt: TGTGCCTGGAGTCAGGGACTAGGGGGCTACGAGCAGTACTTC; cdr3_aa: CAWSQGLGGYEQYF
j_call: TRBJ2-7; v_call: TRBV7-9; d_call: TRBD2; clone_size: .; cdr3_nt: TGTGCCAGCAGCTTAACGTCTAGCGGGAGGGCTCTGGGCGAGCAGTACTTC; cdr3_aa: CASSLTSSGRALGEQYF
j_call: TRBJ1-1; v_call: TRBV10-3; d_call: .; clone_size: .; cdr3_nt: TGTGCCATCGGTCGGGGAGGGGTGAACACTGAAGCTTTCTTT; cdr3_aa: CAIGRGGVNTEAFF
j_call: TRBJ1-1; v_call: TRBV7-9; d_call: .; clone_size: .; cdr3_nt: TGTGCCAGCAGCTTACAGGGTTGGAACACTGAAGCTTTCTTT; cdr3_aa: CASSLQGWNTEAFF
j_call: TRBJ2-3; v_call: TRBV10-3; d_call: .; clone_size: .; cdr3_nt: TGTGCCATCAGAATAGAAGATACGCAGTATTTT; cdr3_aa: CAIRIEDTQYF
j_call: TRBJ2-1; v_call: TRBV7-2; d_call: .; clone_size: .; cdr3_nt: TGTGCCAGCAGCTTGGTCACAGGGCTAGGAAATGAGCAGTTCTTC; cdr3_aa: CASSLVTGLGNEQFF
j_call: TRBJ2-1; v_call: TRBV29-1; d_call: TRBD1; clone_size: once; cdr3_nt: TGCAGCGTTGAAGTGGACAGGCGCAATGAGCAGTTCTTC; cdr3_aa: CSVEVDRRNEQFF
j_call: TRBJ1-4; v_call: TRBV2; d_call: .; clone_size: .; cdr3_nt: TGTGCCAGCAGTGAAGCGGCAGGGATATCTGAAAAACTGTTTTTT; cdr3_aa: CASSEAAGISEKLFF
j_call: TRBJ2-2; v_call: TRBV5-1; d_call: .; clone_size: .; cdr3_nt: TGCGCCAGCAGCTCGGGACGGAACACCGGGGAGCTGTTTTTT; cdr3_aa: CASSSGRNTGELFF
j_call: TRBJ1-3; v_call: TRBV18; d_call: .; clone_size: .; cdr3_nt: TGTGCCAGCTCACCGGGGCAACAACTTAACACCATATATTTT; cdr3_aa: CASSPGQQLNTIYF
j_call: TRBJ2-7; v_call: TRBV30; d_call: .; clone_size: once; cdr3_nt: TGTGCCTGGAGTCGCCGGACAGTGAACGAGCAGTACTTC; cdr3_aa: CAWSRRTVNEQYF
j_call: TRBJ1-5; v_call: TRBV7-2; d_call: .; clone_size: .; cdr3_nt: TGTGCCAGCAGCTCGGGAATTCTCGGCCCGCCCCAGCATTTT; cdr3_aa: CASSSGILGPPQHF
j_call: TRBJ2-5; v_call: TRBV7-9; d_call: .; clone_size: .; cdr3_nt: TGTGCCAGCAGAGCCGGACTTTTTGGGGGAGAGACCCAGTACTTC; cdr3_aa: CASRAGLFGGETQYF
j_call: TRBJ1-1; v_call: TRBV7-9; d_call: TRBD1; clone_size: many; cdr3_nt: TGTGCCAGCACCGGATTGAGGCAGGGGGCAACTGAAGCTTTCTTT; cdr3_aa: CASTGLRQGATEAFF
j_call: TRBJ2-7; v_call: TRBV5-4; d_call: .; clone_size: .; cdr3_nt: TGTGCCAGCAGCTCCGGGACCGCCGACGAGCAGTACTTC; cdr3_aa: CASSSGTADEQYF
j_call: TRBJ2-3; v_call: TRBV27; d_call: TRBD2; clone_size: many; cdr3_nt: TGTGCCAGCAGTTTACAGCGGGAGAGGACAGATACGCAGTATTTT; cdr3_aa: CASSLQRERTDTQYF
j_call: TRBJ1-5; v_call: TRBV19; d_call: .; clone_size: few; cdr3_nt: TGTGCCAGTAGTATGACAACAGTGCTAAATCAGCCCCAGCATTTT; cdr3_aa: CASSMTTVLNQPQHF
j_call: TRBJ2-5; v_call: TRBV10-3; d_call: .; clone_size: .; cdr3_nt: TGTGCCATCAGCGAGGGTTCGCAAGAGACCCAGTACTTC; cdr3_aa: CAISEGSQETQYF
j_call: TRBJ2-6; v_call: TRBV5-1; d_call: TRBD1; clone_size: .; cdr3_nt: TGCGCCAGCAGCTTTCGACAGGGGAACTCTGGGGCCAACGTCCTGACTTTC; cdr3_aa: CASSFRQGNSGANVLTF
j_call: TRBJ2-3; v_call: TRBV28; d_call: .; clone_size: .; cdr3_nt: TGTGCCAGCAGTACCCAGGGTGAGGGCACAGATACGCAGTATTTT; cdr3_aa: CASSTQGEGTDTQYF
j_call: TRBJ1-2; v_call: TRBV15; d_call: .; clone_size: .; cdr3_nt: TGTGCCACCAGCAGAGGGGGGAGGGTAGACTATGGCTACACCTTC; cdr3_aa: CATSRGGRVDYGYTF
j_call: TRBJ2-7; v_call: TRBV5-4; d_call: TRBD2; clone_size: few; cdr3_nt: TGTGCCAGCAGCTTGGACAGCGGGGAGAGCTCCTACGAGCAGTACTTC; cdr3_aa: CASSLDSGESSYEQYF
j_call: TRBJ2-1; v_call: TRBV4-1; d_call: TRBD2; clone_size: many; cdr3_nt: TGCGCCAGCAGCCACCAGTCTAGCGGGGTGTACAATGAGCAGTTCTTC; cdr3_aa: CASSHQSSGVYNEQFF